This T cell receptor (beta chain) was recorded in a study of OX40 agonist ivuxolimab in advanced cancers. Comment on this clone: The antigen is not known.

Study-wide points: On average, CD8+ T cells showed a greater number of expanded clones than CD4+.

Sequencing was performed with immunoSEQ multiplex PCR; in TCRdb, only in-frame clones are kept and a portion is missing. This table has about 62,000 clones, approximately 90% appearing once. Exclusion applied to patients with autoimmune disease history or systemic immunosuppression. Trimming cost V 5 bases and J 5 bases; bases outside gene matches: 13. There are 16 residues in the CDR3. In germline, CDR1 is GTSNPN, CDR2 SVGIG (reference sequence). Sequences were derived from CD4+ or CD8+ T cells sorted from blood, sampled in a trial of the OX40 agonist ivuxolimab. The rearrangement uses TRBV30 and TRBJ1-2; 11 positions agree with TRBD1. The sequence derives from an adult with an advanced solid tumor such as melanoma, head and neck, liver or kidney cancer. This chain's CDR3 is CAWATGQGGSRYGYTF. The CDR3 coding sequence is TGTGCCTGGGCCACGGGACAGGGGGGTAGTCGTTATGGCTACACCTTC.